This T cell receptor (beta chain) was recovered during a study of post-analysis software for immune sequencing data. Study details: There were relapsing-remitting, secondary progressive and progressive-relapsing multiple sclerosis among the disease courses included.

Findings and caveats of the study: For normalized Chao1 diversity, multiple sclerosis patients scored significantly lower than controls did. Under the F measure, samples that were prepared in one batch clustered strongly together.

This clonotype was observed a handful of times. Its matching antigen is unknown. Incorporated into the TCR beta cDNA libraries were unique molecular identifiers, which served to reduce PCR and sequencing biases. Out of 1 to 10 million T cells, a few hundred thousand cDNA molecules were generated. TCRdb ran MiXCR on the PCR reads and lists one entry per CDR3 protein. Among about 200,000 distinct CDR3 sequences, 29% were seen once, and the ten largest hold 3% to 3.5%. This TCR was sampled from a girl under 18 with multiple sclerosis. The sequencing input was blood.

CDR3 nucleotides: TGTGCCAGCACTCGCTACGGGGGTTCCTACGAGCAGTACTTC. Amino acids: CASTRYGGSYEQYF. The rearrangement joins TRBV28 to TRBJ2-7, with D perhaps TRBD2 (6 bases). The germline V and J ends were trimmed by 7 bases and 1 base, with 14 bases remaining between them. The CDR3 contains 14 residues. From germline, CDR1 is MDHEN and CDR2 SYDVKM.